This T cell receptor beta chain was captured in a study of blood T cell repertoires in COVID-19. TCRdb keeps only in-frame clones here, not all; method: immunoSEQ multiplex PCR. The repertoire holds 90,000 to 120,000 clones, with approximately 92% as singletons. This CDR3 spans 16 amino acids. V dropped 2 bases and J dropped 0 bases, with 14 bases sitting between them. Germline V gene sequence: CDR1 SGHTS, CDR2 YDEGEE. This clone has just one count. Sequenced material: peripheral blood. The receptor comes from a woman over 75 with acute or convalescent COVID-19. The chain combines TRBV5-8 with TRBJ1-1; the D is unclear. For the CDR3, the DNA is TGTGCCAGCAGCTTCATGGCAGGTGCTATGAACACTGAAGCTTTCTTT. Residues: CASSFMAGAMNTEAFF. Looking up the rest from reference TRBV5-8 and TRBJ1-1 gives the full variable domain: EAGVTQSPTHLIKTRGQQATLRCSPISGHTSVYWYQQALGLGLQFLLWYDEGEERNRGNFPPRFSGRQFPNYSSELNVNALELEDSALYLCASSFMAGAMNTEAFFGQGTRLTVV.